Many counts were recorded for the clone carrying this T cell receptor (beta chain). As yet, its antigen is unknown. This sample was included in a study of T cells after yellow fever vaccination. Regarding the study as a whole: Across the CD4 and CD8 compartments, a small share of clonotypes was present in both. The secondary response was weaker but peaked faster, day 5 versus 15.

Germline assignment: CDR1 SGHTA and CDR2 FQGNSA. This CDR3 has 12 residues. Trimming took 7 bases from V and 2 from J, leaving 8 bases between them. TCRdb called the 5' RACE reads again in MiXCR, with one record for every CDR3 protein. The sample has 300,000 to 400,000 distinct CDR3 sequences, around 10% seen once. Source: CD4+ T cells sorted from PBMCs, taken 45 days after the yellow fever booster vaccination. This chain links TRBV7-2 with TRBJ2-5; no reliable D call. This clonotype originated in a young man who received the YFV17D yellow fever vaccine. The chain's CDR3 is CASTGVQETQYF. The CDR3 DNA follows: TGTGCCAGCACTGGCGTACAAGAGACCCAGTACTTC.